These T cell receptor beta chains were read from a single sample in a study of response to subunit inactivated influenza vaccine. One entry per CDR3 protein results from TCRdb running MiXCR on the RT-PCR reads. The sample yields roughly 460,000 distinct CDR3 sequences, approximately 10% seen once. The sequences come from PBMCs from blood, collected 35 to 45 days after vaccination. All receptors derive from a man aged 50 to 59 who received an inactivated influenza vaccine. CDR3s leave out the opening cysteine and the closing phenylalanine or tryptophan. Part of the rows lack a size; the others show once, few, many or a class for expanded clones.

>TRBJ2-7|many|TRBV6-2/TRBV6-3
ASSNSYEQY
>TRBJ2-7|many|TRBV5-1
ASSYGSGPSYEQY
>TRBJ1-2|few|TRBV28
ASRIPGNYGYT
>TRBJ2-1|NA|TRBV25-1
ASSVSYNEQF
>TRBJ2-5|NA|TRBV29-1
SVGGSEETQY
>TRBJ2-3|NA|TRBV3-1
ASSLHPGLADITDTQY
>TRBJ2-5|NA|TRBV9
ASSPPLGQWPLGETQY
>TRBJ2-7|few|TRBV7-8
ASSLQSGVEQY
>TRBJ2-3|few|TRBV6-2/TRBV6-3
ASSYSSGGTFTDTQS
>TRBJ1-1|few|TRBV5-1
ASSPGQGEKAF
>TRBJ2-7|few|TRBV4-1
ASSQDLGTVSYEQY
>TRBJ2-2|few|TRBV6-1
ASSRNLAGATGELF
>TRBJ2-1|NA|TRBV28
ASSSRLAGGPDEQF
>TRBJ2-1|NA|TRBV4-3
ASSQATSANSYNEQF
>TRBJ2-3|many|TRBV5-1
ASSWSGGRVTDTQY
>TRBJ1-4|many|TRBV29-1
SVVEHSNEKLF
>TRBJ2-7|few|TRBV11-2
ASSPGTSGVRRYEQY
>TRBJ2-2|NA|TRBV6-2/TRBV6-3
ASSYDRPISPNTNTGELF
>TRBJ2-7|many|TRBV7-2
ASSPTSSGYYEQY
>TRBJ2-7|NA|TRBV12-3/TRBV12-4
ASTRSAYEQY
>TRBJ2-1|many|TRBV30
AWRATGDGYNEQF
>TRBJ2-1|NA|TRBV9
ASSPGLAGSSSYNEQF
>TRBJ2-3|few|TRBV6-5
ASSYSNFGQLTDTQY
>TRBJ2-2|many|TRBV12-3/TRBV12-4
ASRPDSNTGELF